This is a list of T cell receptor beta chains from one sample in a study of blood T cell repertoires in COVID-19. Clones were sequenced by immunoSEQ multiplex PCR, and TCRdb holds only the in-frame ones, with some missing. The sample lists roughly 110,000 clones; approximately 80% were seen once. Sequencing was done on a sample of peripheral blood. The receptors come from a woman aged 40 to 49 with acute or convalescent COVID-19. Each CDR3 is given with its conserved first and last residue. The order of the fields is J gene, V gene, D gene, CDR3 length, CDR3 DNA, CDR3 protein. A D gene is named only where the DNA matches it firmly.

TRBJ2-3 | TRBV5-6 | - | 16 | TGTGCCAGCAGCTTGGCGGTTGCTAGCGGCACAGATACGCAGTATTTT | CASSLAVASGTDTQYF
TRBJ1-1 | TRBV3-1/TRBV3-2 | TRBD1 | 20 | TGTGCCAGCAGCCAAGAGGGGACAGGGGGATACTCCTTAATGAACACTGAAGCTTTCTTT | CASSQEGTGGYSLMNTEAFF
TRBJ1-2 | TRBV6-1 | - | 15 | TGTGCCAGCAGTGAAACAACAGGTCTTTTTTATGGCTACACCTTC | CASSETTGLFYGYTF
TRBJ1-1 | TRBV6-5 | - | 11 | TGTGCCAGAGCACGGGGTACTGAAGCTTTCTTT | CARARGTEAFF
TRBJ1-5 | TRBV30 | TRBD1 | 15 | TGTGCCTGGAGTCCCCTTACAGGGGGCGGTCAGCCCCAGCATTTT | CAWSPLTGGGQPQHF
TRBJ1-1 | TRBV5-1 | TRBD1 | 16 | TGCGCCAGCAGCCCTAGGGGGCTGGGTGTCGCAACTGAAGCTTTCTTT | CASSPRGLGVATEAFF
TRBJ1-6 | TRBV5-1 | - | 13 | TGCGCCAGCAGCCAGGCCTATAATTCACCCCTCCACTTT | CASSQAYNSPLHF
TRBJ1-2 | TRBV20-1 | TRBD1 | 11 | TGCAGTGCTAGGCAGGGGGGTGGCTACACCTTC | CSARQGGGYTF
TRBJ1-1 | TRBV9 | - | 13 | TGTGCCAGCAGCGAACAAATTGCAACTGAAGCTTTCTTT | CASSEQIATEAFF
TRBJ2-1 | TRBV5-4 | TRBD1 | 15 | TGTGCCAGCAGCTTGGTAGGAGACAGGGGAAGCGAGCAGTTCTTC | CASSLVGDRGSEQFF
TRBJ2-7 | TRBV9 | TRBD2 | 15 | TGTGCCAGCAGCACTTATAGCGGGGAACTCTACGAGCAGTACTTC | CASSTYSGELYEQYF
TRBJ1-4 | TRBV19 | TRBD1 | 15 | TGTGCCAGTAGTCTCAGGGGGCCGGGGAATGAAAAACTGTTTTTT | CASSLRGPGNEKLFF
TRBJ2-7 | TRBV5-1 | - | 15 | TGCGCCAGCAGTTTGAGAGGGGGGGCCGGGTACGAGCAGTACTTC | CASSLRGGAGYEQYF
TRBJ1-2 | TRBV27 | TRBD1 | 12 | TGTGCCAGCAGTGGGGACAGATATGGCTACACCTTC | CASSGDRYGYTF
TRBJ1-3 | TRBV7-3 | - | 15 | TGTGCCAGCAGCTTAAGTCCCAGCTCTGGAAACACCATATATTTT | CASSLSPSSGNTIYF
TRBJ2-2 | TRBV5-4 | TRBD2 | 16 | TGTGCCAGCAGCCCCCGGCGACTAGCTGGCACCGGGGAGCTGTTTTTT | CASSPRRLAGTGELFF
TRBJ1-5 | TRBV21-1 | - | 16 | TGTGCCAGCAGCAGATGGACAGGTTCGAGCAATCAGCCCCAGCATTTT | CASSRWTGSSNQPQHF
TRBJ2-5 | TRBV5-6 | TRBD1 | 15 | TGTGCCAGCAGCTTCCGGGACAGGGGGCCGGAGACCCAGTACTTC | CASSFRDRGPETQYF
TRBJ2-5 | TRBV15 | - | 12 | TGTGCCACCAGCAGAGTCTCGGAGACCCAGTACTTC | CATSRVSETQYF